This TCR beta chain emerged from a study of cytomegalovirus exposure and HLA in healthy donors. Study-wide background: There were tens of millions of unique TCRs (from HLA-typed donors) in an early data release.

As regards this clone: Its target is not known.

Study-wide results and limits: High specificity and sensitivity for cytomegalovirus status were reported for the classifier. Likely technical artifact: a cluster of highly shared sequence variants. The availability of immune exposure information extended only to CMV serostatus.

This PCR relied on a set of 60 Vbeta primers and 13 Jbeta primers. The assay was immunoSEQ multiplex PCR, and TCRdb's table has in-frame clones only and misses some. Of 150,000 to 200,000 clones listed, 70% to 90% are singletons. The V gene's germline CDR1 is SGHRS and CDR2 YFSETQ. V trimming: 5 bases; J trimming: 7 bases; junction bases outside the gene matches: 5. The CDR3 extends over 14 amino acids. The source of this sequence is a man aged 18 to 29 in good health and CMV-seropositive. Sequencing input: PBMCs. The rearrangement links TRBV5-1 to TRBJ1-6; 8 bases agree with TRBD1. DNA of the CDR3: TGCGCCAGCAGGCAGGGACAGGACAATTCACCCCTCCACTTT. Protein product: CASRQGQDNSPLHF.